Listed below are T cell receptor beta chains from one sample, sequenced in a study of blood T cells in healthy people across ages. TCRdb redid the calling of the 5' RACE reads with MiXCR, one entry per CDR3 protein. Among roughly 1.5 million distinct CDR3 sequences listed, approximately 42% were seen once. The sequenced sample consisted of blood. Receptor source: a woman under 30 in good health. CDR3s include the opening cysteine and the closing phenylalanine or tryptophan. A D gene is named only where the DNA matches it firmly. Size tells how often a clone was seen (once, few, many) or the class of an expanded clone, and some rows leave it out.

V gene,clone size,D gene,J gene,CDR3 DNA,CDR3 protein
TRBV29-1,few,NA,TRBJ2-1,TGCAGTTGGGGACTCCCTTTAAATGAGCAGTTCTTC,CSWGLPLNEQFF
TRBV6-5,NA,TRBD1,TRBJ1-4,TGTGCCAGCAGTTACTGGTCAGGGGGCTCAGCTAATGAAAAACTGTTTTTT,CASSYWSGGSANEKLFF
TRBV10-3,few,NA,TRBJ2-7,TGTGCCATCAGCGAGGGATCCCTCTACGAGCAGTACTTC,CAISEGSLYEQYF
TRBV5-6,NA,NA,TRBJ1-6,TGTGCCAGCAGCTTGCTTGGCAGGGTTAATTCACCCCTCCACTTT,CASSLLGRVNSPLHF
TRBV7-9,NA,NA,TRBJ1-2,TGTGCCAGCAGCTTAAGGGAAGGGGTCTATGGCTACACCTTC,CASSLREGVYGYTF
TRBV7-2,NA,NA,TRBJ1-1,TGTGCCAGCAGCCTGGACAAAGGGGCAGGAGCTTTCTTT,CASSLDKGAGAFF
TRBV7-2,NA,TRBD1,TRBJ1-4,TGTGCCAGCAGCTTAAGCGACAGGGTGGGAGAAAAACTGTTTTTT,CASSLSDRVGEKLFF
TRBV5-1,once,TRBD2,TRBJ2-1,TGCGCCAGCAGCTGGCTTAGCGGGAGGGCCGGTGAGCAGTTCTTC,CASSWLSGRAGEQFF
TRBV5-5,NA,NA,TRBJ1-1,TGTGCCAGCACCCCAAGGGGAGCGAACACTGAAGCTTTCTTT,CASTPRGANTEAFF
TRBV7-2,NA,NA,TRBJ2-3,TGTGCCAGCAGCTTAATACTAGTCCGTTCCCCCACCGATACGCAGTATTTT,CASSLILVRSPTDTQYF
TRBV5-1,NA,NA,TRBJ2-1,TGCGCCAGCAGCGTGGAATCAGGTCACAATGAGCAGTTCTTC,CASSVESGHNEQFF
TRBV6-2/TRBV6-3,few,TRBD2,TRBJ2-1,TGTGCCAGCAGTTACTCGCGGGGACTAGGGACTGAGCAGTTCTTC,CASSYSRGLGTEQFF
TRBV4-1,NA,NA,TRBJ1-4,TGCGCCAGCAGCCGCGCCGGAGGCGGAGAAAAACTGTTTTTT,CASSRAGGGEKLFF
TRBV24-1,NA,NA,TRBJ2-5,TGTGCCACCAGTGGGGACGGAAGGTACCGAGAGACCCAGTACTTC,CATSGDGRYRETQYF
TRBV4-3,NA,NA,TRBJ1-2,TGCGCCAGCAGCCAAGATCGACGAATACGCGGGCTACCGGCCTATGGCTACACCTTC,CASSQDRRIRGLPAYGYTF
TRBV4-2,few,NA,TRBJ2-7,TGTGCCAGCAGCCAAGATCTACGAATATCCTACGAGCAGTACTTC,CASSQDLRISYEQYF
TRBV20-1,NA,NA,TRBJ1-5,TGCAGTGCTGCCAGGGTGGGGCAGCCCCAGCATTTT,CSAARVGQPQHF
TRBV7-8,NA,NA,TRBJ1-1,TGTGCCAGCAGTCCCTCGTGGATTCCTGAAGCTTTCTTT,CASSPSWIPEAFF
TRBV6-2/TRBV6-3,few,NA,TRBJ2-7,TGTGCCAGCAGTACCGGGCCTTTCCACGAGCAGTACTTC,CASSTGPFHEQYF
TRBV10-3,NA,TRBD1,TRBJ1-4,TGTGCCATCAGTACCGGACAGGGGGAGAGTGGAAAACTGTTTTTT,CAISTGQGESGKLFF
TRBV7-9,NA,NA,TRBJ2-5,TGTGCCAGCAGCTTAGTTGGCGGATTCGGGGAGACCCAGTACTTC,CASSLVGGFGETQYF
TRBV4-1,NA,NA,TRBJ2-7,TGCGCCAGCAGCCTCCTTCCGCAAACTCCCACGAGCTCCTACGAGCAGTACTTC,CASSLLPQTPTSSYEQYF
TRBV10-3,NA,NA,TRBJ1-6,TGTGCCATCAAACTGGGGCAGAATTCACCCCTCCACTTT,CAIKLGQNSPLHF
TRBV5-1,NA,NA,TRBJ2-7,TGCGCCAGCAGCCCGGGGACGGTTGGAAGTTACGAGCAGTACTTC,CASSPGTVGSYEQYF
TRBV6-1,NA,TRBD2,TRBJ2-1,TGTGCCAGCAGTCGCCCGACTAGCTGGGGGAAAGGGTGGCATGAGCAGTTCTTC,CASSRPTSWGKGWHEQFF
TRBV12-3/TRBV12-4,few,TRBD1,TRBJ1-5,TGTGCCAGCAGTTTAGGACAGGGTCTTCAGCCCCAGCATTTT,CASSLGQGLQPQHF
TRBV15,few,TRBD2,TRBJ2-1,TGTGCCACCAGCAGAGATCAAGGGAGGGGTTGGGAACAGTTCTTC,CATSRDQGRGWEQFF
TRBV4-2,NA,NA,TRBJ2-3,TGTGCCAGCAGCCAAATGGTAGGGGACACAGATACGCAGTATTTT,CASSQMVGDTDTQYF
TRBV7-3,NA,NA,TRBJ1-6,TGTGCCAGCACCCCATCTACAGGGTTAAATTCACCCCTCCACTTT,CASTPSTGLNSPLHF
TRBV21-1,NA,NA,TRBJ2-3,TGTGCCAGCATAGCGGGGGGGCCGGTGAGAGATACGCAGTATTTT,CASIAGGPVRDTQYF
TRBV7-2,many,TRBD2,TRBJ2-3,TGCGCCAGCAGCCTGGGACTAGTCGATACGCAGTATTTT,CASSLGLVDTQYF
TRBV7-2,few,TRBD1,TRBJ2-7,TGTGCCAGCAGCTCCGATGGGACAGGAGCCTACGAGCAGTACTTC,CASSSDGTGAYEQYF
TRBV10-1,NA,NA,TRBJ2-7,TGCGCCAGCAGTGCTAGGGCCCTACGGGAGCAGTACTTC,CASSARALREQYF
TRBV10-1,NA,TRBD1,TRBJ2-3,TGCGCCAGCCTAGCCGGGACAGGGAAGACAGATACGCAGTATTTT,CASLAGTGKTDTQYF
TRBV20-1,NA,TRBD1,TRBJ2-5,TGCAGTGCTAGGTGGACAGGACTGCCCCAGTACTTC,CSARWTGLPQYF
TRBV18,NA,NA,TRBJ1-5,TGTGCCAGCTCACCCGGCAGGGGAGGAAGCAATCAGCCCCAGCATTTT,CASSPGRGGSNQPQHF
TRBV5-1,NA,NA,TRBJ1-3,TGCGCCAGCAGCACCGGTCAGGACACCATATATTTT,CASSTGQDTIYF
TRBV20-1,NA,NA,TRBJ1-2,TGCAGTGCTAGAGATCAGGGCCGACAAGGGGCTGGCTACACCTTC,CSARDQGRQGAGYTF
TRBV4-2,few,NA,TRBJ2-5,TGTGCCAGCAGCCCTAGAGGCGTTTTGGAGACCCAGTACTTC,CASSPRGVLETQYF
TRBV4-3,many,TRBD2,TRBJ2-1,TGCGCCAGCAGCCAACTAGCGGATACCTACAATGAGCAGTTCTTC,CASSQLADTYNEQFF
TRBV12-3/TRBV12-4,few,NA,TRBJ1-4,TGTGCCAGCAGTTCCTCCCTACAGGGTCAAGGGGAAAAACTGTTTTTT,CASSSSLQGQGEKLFF
TRBV12-3/TRBV12-4,many,NA,TRBJ2-5,TGTGCCAGCAGTTTAAGGGCAGGGGTCGAGACCCAGTACTTC,CASSLRAGVETQYF
TRBV4-1,NA,NA,TRBJ2-3,TGCGCCAGCAGCCCTCAGGTTTCGGATACGCAGTATTTT,CASSPQVSDTQYF
TRBV15,many,TRBD2,TRBJ2-1,TGTGCCACCAGCCCCAGACTAGCGGTCTACAATGAGCAGTTCTTC,CATSPRLAVYNEQFF
TRBV5-6,NA,NA,TRBJ1-1,TGTGCCAGCGGATCAGGTTACACTGAAGCTTTCTTT,CASGSGYTEAFF
TRBV21-1,NA,NA,TRBJ1-2,TGTGCCAGACTCCAAAGGGGCCGAAATGGCTACACCTTC,CARLQRGRNGYTF
TRBV7-2,few,NA,TRBJ1-5,TGTGCCAGCAGCAATTCCAGGTTCAATCAGCCCCAGCATTTT,CASSNSRFNQPQHF
TRBV4-2,NA,NA,TRBJ1-2,TGTGCAGAAAGAGGTGGCTATGGCTACACCTTC,CAERGGYGYTF
TRBV20-1,few,NA,TRBJ1-5,TGCAGTGCTAGTATCCTGGACTATAGCAATCAGCCCCAGCATTTT,CSASILDYSNQPQHF
TRBV6-1,NA,TRBD2,TRBJ2-1,TGTGCCAGCAGTGGTGGACTAGTCCTCTCCTACAATGAGCAGTTCTTC,CASSGGLVLSYNEQFF
TRBV27,NA,NA,TRBJ1-1,TGTGCCAGCAGTCCATCGCTACCCCTGGGGGCTTTCTTT,CASSPSLPLGAFF
TRBV6-2/TRBV6-3,NA,TRBD1,TRBJ2-7,TGTGCCAGCAGTTTTAGACAGGGGATGGCCTACGTGCAGTACTTC,CASSFRQGMAYVQYF